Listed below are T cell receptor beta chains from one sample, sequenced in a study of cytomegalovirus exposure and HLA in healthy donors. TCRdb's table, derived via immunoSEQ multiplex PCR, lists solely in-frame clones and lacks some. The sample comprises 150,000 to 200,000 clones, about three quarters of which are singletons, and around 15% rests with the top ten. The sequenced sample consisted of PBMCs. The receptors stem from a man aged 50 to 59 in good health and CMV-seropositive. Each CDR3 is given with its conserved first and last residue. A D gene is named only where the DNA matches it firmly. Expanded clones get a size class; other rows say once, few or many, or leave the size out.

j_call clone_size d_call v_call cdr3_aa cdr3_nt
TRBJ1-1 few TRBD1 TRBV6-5 CASSYDRVEGYTEAFF TGTGCCAGCAGTTACGACAGGGTCGAGGGGTACACTGAAGCTTTCTTT
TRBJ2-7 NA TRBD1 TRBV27 CASSLLLPGQGAFDEQYF TGTGCCAGCAGTTTGCTGCTCCCGGGACAGGGGGCTTTCGACGAGCAGTACTTC
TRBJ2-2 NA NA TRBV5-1 CASSPGGGQTGELFF TGCGCCAGCAGCCCCGGAGGGGGACAGACCGGGGAGCTGTTTTTT
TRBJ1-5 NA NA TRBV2 CASIPNLGPGGNQPQHF TGTGCCAGCATTCCTAATTTGGGGCCGGGGGGCAATCAGCCCCAGCATTTT
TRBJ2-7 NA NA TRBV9 CASSVGRGGYEQYF TGTGCCAGCAGCGTAGGTAGAGGGGGCTACGAGCAGTACTTC
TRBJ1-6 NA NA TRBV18 CASSLRTVDNSPLHF TGTGCCAGCTCACTACGGACAGTCGATAATTCACCCCTCCACTTT
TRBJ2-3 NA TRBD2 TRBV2 CASRLAGGTDTQYF TGTGCCAGCCGACTAGCGGGGGGCACAGATACGCAGTATTTT
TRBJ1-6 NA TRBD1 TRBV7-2 CASSQNTGGNSPLHF TGTGCCAGCAGCCAAAACACAGGGGGTAATTCACCCCTCCACTTT
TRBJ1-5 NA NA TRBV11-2 CASSLDRDQPQHF TGTGCCAGCAGCTTAGATCGAGATCAGCCCCAGCATTTT
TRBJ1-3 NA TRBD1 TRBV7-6 CASSARGGAGGNTIYF TGTGCCAGCAGCGCCCGAGGGGGCGCGGGGGGAAACACCATATATTTT
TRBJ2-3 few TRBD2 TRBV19 CASSTWDYLSTDTQYF TGTGCCAGTAGTACATGGGACTACCTTAGCACAGATACGCAGTATTTT
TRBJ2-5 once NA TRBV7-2 CASSSYSTGIQETQYF TGTGCCAGCAGCTCCTATTCGACGGGGATTCAAGAGACCCAGTACTTC
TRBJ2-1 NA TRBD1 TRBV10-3 CAISETGTGPYNEQFF TGTGCCATCAGTGAGACCGGGACAGGCCCCTACAATGAGCAGTTCTTC
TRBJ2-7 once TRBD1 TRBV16 CASSRQGASYEQYF TGTGCCAGCAGCCGACAGGGGGCCTCCTACGAGCAGTACTTC
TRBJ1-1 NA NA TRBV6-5 CASSRTVRTEAFF TGTGCCAGCAGTCGGACAGTTCGCACTGAAGCTTTCTTT
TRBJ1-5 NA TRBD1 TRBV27 CASSPRQGELKSNQPQHF TGTGCCAGCAGTCCGCGACAGGGCGAATTAAAAAGCAATCAGCCCCAGCATTTT
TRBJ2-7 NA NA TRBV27 CASSSQQSYEQYF TGTGCCAGCAGTTCCCAACAGTCCTACGAGCAGTACTTC
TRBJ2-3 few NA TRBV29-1 CSVSPDTQYF TGCAGCGTTTCTCCGGATACGCAGTATTTT
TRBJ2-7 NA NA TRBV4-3 CASSQRSLYEQYF TGCGCCAGCAGCCAACGGAGCCTCTACGAGCAGTACTTC
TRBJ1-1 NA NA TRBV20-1 CSAIRKERLF TGCAGTGCCATTCGGAAGGAGCGCCTCTTT
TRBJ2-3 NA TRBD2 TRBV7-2 CASSFGLAADTQYF TGTGCCAGCAGCTTTGGACTAGCCGCAGATACGCAGTATTTT
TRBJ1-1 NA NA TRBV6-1 CASSNGRGMNTEAFF TGTGCCAGCAGCAACGGGAGGGGAATGAACACTGAAGCTTTCTTT
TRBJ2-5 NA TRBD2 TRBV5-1 CASSFGLAGGFGQSETQYF TGCGCCAGCAGCTTCGGACTAGCGGGGGGGTTCGGTCAATCAGAGACCCAGTACTTC
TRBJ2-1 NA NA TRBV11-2 CASSPTQGRSYNEQFF TGTGCCAGCAGCCCCACCCAGGGTAGGTCCTACAATGAGCAGTTCTTC
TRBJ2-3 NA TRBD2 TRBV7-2 CASSPGGAGGSWEQYF TGTGCCAGCAGCCCAGGGGGAGCGGGGGGGTCTTGGGAGCAGTATTTT
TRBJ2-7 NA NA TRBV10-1 CASLTRGLTYEQYF TGCGCCAGCTTGACGAGGGGGTTAACCTACGAGCAGTACTTC
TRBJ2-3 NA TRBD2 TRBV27 CASRPLADGTDTQYF TGTGCCAGCAGACCCCTAGCGGACGGCACAGATACGCAGTATTTT
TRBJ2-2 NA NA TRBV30 CAWWGEDAGELFF TGTGCCTGGTGGGGAGAGGATGCCGGGGAGCTGTTTTTT
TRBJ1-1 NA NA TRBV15 CATSRDRQANTEAFF TGTGCCACCAGCAGAGACCGACAGGCGAACACTGAAGCTTTCTTT
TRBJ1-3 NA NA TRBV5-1 CASSLGDVGPGNTIYF TGCGCCAGCAGCTTGGGAGATGTGGGCCCTGGAAACACCATATATTTT
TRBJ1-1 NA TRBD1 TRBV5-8 CASSFRTGLLNTEAFF TGTGCCAGCAGCTTCCGGACAGGGTTGTTGAACACTGAAGCTTTCTTT
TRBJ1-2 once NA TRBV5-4 CASSYYDRQAYGYTF TGTGCCAGCAGCTACTACGACAGGCAAGCCTATGGCTACACCTTC
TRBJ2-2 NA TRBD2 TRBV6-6 CASSYSRGDGRELFF TGTGCCAGCAGTTACTCGCGGGGGGACGGCAGGGAGCTGTTTTTT
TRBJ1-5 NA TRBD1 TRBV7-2 CASRLTGAGGLQPQHF TGTGCCAGCAGGCTTACAGGGGCCGGGGGCCTCCAGCCCCAGCATTTT
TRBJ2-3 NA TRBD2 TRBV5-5 CASSFSREAGGNTDTQYF TGTGCCAGCAGCTTCAGTAGAGAAGCGGGGGGCAACACAGATACGCAGTATTTT